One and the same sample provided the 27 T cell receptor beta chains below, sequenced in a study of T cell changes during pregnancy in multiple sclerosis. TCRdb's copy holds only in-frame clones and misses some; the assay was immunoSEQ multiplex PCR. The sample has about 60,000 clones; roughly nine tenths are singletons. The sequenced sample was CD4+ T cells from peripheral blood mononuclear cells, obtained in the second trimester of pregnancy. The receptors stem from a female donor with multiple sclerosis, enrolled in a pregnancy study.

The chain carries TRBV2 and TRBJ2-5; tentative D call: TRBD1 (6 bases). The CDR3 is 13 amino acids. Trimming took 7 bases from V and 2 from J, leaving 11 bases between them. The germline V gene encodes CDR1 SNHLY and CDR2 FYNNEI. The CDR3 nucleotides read TGTGCCAGCAAAGGGGACATTCAAGAGACCCAGTACTTC. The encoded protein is CASKGDIQETQYF.

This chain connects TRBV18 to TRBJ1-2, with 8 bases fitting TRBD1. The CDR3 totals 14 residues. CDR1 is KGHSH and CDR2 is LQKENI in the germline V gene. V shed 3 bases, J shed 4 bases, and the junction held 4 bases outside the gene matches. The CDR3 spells CASSPSGTGYGYTF. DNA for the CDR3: TGTGCCAGCTCACCCTCCGGGACAGGCTATGGCTACACCTTC.

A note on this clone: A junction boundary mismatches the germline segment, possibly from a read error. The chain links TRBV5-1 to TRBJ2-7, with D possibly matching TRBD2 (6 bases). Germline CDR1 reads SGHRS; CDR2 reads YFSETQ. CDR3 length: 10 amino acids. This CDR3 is CASSPPGDIF. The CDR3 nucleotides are TGCGCCAGCAGCCCTCCGGGAGATATATTC.

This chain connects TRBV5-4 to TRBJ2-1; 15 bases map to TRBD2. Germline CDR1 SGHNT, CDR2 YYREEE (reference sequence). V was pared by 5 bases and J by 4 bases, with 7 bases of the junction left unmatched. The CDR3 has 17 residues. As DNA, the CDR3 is TGTGCCAGCAGGCGGACTAGCGGGAGGGCGAGTTACAATGAGCAGTTCTTC. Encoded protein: CASRRTSGRASYNEQFF.

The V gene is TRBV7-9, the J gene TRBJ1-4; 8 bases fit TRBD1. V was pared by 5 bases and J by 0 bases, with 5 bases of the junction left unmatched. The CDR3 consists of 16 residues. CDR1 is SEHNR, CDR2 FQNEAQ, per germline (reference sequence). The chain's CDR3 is CASSQDRATTNEKLFF. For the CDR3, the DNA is TGTGCCAGCAGCCAGGACAGGGCGACAACTAATGAAAAACTGTTTTTT.

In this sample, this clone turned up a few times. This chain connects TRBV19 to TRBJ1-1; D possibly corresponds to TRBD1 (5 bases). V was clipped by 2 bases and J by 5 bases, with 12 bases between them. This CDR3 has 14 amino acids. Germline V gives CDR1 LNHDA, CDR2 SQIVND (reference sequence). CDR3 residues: CASSILGGATEAFF. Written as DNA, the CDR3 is TGTGCCAGTAGTATATTGGGGGGTGCGACTGAAGCTTTCTTT. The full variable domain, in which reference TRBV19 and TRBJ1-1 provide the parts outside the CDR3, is DGGITQSPKYLFRKEGQNVTLSCEQNLNHDAMYWYRQDPGQGLRLIYYSQIVNDFQKGDIAEGYSVSREKKESFPLTVTSAQKNPTAFYLCASSILGGATEAFFGQGTRLTVV.

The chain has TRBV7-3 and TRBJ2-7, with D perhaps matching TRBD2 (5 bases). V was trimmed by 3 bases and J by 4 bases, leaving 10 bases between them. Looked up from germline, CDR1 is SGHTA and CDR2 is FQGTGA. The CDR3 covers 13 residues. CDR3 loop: CASSLTTAYEQYF. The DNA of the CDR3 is TGTGCCAGCAGCTTGACTACAGCATACGAGCAGTACTTC.

CDR3: CASSLFFSRQGDQPQHF. In DNA, the CDR3 is TGTGCCAGCAGTTTATTTTTTTCCCGGCAGGGCGATCAGCCCCAGCATTTT. The chain uses TRBV27 and TRBJ1-5, with D perhaps matching TRBD1 (5 bases). The CDR3 covers 17 residues. The V end lost 1 base, the J end lost 5 bases, and 18 bases lay between the germline ends. Germline V gives CDR1 MNHEY, CDR2 SMNVEV (reference sequence).

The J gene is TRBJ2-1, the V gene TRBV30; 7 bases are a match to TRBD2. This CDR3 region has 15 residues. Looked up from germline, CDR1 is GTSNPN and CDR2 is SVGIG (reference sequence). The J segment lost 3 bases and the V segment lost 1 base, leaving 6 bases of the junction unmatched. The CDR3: CAWSGGGSVYNEQFF. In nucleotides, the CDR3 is TGTGCCTGGAGTGGGGGCGGGAGCGTCTACAATGAGCAGTTCTTC.

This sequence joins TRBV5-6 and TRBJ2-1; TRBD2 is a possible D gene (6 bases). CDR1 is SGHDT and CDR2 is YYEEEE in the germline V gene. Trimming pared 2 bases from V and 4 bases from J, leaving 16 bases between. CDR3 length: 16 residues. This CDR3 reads CASSLPMREDYNEQFF. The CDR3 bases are TGTGCCAGCAGCTTACCTATGAGGGAGGATTACAATGAGCAGTTCTTC.

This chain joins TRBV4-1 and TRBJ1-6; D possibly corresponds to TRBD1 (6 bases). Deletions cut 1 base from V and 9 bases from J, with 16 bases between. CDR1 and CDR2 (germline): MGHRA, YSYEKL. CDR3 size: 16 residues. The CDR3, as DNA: TGCGCCAGCAGCCAAGGCCTACAGGGTGGAAGTTCACCCCTCCACTTT. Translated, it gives CASSQGLQGGSSPLHF.

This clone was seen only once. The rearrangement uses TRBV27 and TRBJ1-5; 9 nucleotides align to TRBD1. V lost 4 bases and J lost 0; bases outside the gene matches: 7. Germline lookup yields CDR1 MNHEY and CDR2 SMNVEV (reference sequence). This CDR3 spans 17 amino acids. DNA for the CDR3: TGTGCCAGCAGTTCTGGGACAGGGAGGTATAGCAATCAGCCCCAGCATTTT. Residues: CASSSGTGRYSNQPQHF.

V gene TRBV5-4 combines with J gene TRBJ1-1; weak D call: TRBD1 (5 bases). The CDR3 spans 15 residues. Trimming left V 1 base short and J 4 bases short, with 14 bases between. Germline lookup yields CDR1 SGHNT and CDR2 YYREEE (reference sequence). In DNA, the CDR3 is TGTGCCAGCAGCTTGAAGGCAGGGTCGGGCACTGAAGCTTTCTTT. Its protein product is CASSLKAGSGTEAFF.

CDR3 bases: TGTGCCAGCAGACGCGACCACGACAGCGCAACTAATGAAAAACTGTTTTTT. Amino acid sequence: CASRRDHDSATNEKLFF. V usage is TRBV7-2 and J usage is TRBJ1-4; possibly TRBD1 for D (5 bases). Looked up from germline, CDR1 is SGHTA and CDR2 is FQGNSA. This CDR3 contains 17 residues. Deletions cut 6 bases from V and 0 bases from J, with 17 bases between.

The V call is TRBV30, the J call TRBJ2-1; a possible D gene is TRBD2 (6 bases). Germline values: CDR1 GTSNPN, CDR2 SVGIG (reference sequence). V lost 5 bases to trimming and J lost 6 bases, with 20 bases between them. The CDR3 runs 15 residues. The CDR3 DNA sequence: TGTGCCTGGGAACCGGGACTTCCCCTACCCAATGAGCAGTTCTTC. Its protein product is CAWEPGLPLPNEQFF.

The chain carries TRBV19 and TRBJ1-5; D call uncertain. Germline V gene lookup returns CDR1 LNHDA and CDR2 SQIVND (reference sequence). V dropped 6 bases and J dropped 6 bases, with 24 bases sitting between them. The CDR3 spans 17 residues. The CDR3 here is CASSEDRRRRAGQPQHF. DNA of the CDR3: TGTGCCAGTAGCGAAGACCGACGGCGGCGCGCGGGTCAGCCCCAGCATTTT.

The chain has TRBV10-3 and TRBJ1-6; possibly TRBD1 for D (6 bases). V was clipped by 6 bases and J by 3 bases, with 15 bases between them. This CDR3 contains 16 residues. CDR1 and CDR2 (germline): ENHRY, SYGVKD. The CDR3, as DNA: TGTGCCATCAGGGACACCGGGACACTCTATAATTCACCCCTCCACTTT. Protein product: CAIRDTGTLYNSPLHF.

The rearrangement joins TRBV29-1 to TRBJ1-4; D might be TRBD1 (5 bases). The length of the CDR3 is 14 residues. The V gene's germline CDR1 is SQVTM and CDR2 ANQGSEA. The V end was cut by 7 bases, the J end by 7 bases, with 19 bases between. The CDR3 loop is CSATRRDEPEKLFF. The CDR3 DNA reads TGCAGCGCCACAAGGCGGGACGAGCCTGAAAAACTGTTTTTT.

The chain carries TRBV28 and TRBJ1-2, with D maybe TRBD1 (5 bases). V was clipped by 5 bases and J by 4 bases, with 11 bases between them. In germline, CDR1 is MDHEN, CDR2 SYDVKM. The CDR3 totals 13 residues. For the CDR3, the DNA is TGTGCCAGCAGTGGGGCGGCCTCCTATGGCTACACCTTC. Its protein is CASSGAASYGYTF.

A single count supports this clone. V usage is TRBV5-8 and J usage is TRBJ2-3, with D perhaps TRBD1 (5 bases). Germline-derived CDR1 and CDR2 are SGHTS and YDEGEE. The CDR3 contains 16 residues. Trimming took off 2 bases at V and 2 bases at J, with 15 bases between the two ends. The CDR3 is CASSLRGGANTDTQYF. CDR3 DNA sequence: TGTGCCAGCAGCTTAAGGGGCGGCGCAAACACAGATACGCAGTATTTT.

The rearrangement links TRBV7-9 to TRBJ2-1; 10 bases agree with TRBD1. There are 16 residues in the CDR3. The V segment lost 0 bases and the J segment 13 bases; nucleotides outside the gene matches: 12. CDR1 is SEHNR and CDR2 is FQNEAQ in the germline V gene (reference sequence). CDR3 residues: CASSLALPTGGETQFF. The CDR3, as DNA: TGTGCCAGCAGCTTAGCGCTTCCGACAGGGGGCGAGACTCAGTTCTTC.

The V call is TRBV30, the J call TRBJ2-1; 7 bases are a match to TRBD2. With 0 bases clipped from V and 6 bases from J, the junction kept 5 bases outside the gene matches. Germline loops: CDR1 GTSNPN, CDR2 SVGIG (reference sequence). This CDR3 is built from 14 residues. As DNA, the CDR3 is TGTGCCTGGAGTGTGCCTAGCGGATTCAATGAGCAGTTCTTC. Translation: CAWSVPSGFNEQFF. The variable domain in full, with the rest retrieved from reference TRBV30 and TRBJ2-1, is SQTIHQWPATLVQPVGSPLSLECTVEGTSNPNLYWYRQAAGRGLQLLFYSVGIGQISSEVPQNLSASRPQDRQFILSSKKLLLSDSGFYLCAWSVPSGFNEQFFGPGTRLTVL.

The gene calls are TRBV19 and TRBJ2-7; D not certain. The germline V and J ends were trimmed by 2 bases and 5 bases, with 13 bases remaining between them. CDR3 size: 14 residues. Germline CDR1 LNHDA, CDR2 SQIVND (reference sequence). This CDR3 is CASSISIQSHEQYF. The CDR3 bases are TGTGCCAGTAGTATATCGATCCAGTCCCACGAGCAGTACTTC.

For the CDR3, the DNA is TGTGCCAGCACCCAGACCCGAGGTGGTCAGCCCCAGCATTTT. The encoded protein is CASTQTRGGQPQHF. This chain uses TRBV2 with TRBJ1-5; D gene unclear. Germline CDR1 is SNHLY and CDR2 is FYNNEI. The V gene lost 7 bases and the J gene lost 6 bases, with 16 bases spanning the gap. This CDR3 contains 14 residues.

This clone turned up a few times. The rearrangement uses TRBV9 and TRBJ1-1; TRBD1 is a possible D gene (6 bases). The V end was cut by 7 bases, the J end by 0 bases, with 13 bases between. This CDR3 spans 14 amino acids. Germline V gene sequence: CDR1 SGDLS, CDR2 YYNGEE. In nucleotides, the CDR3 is TGTGCCAGCGGGAAGGGGGATGTGAACACTGAAGCTTTCTTT. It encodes CASGKGDVNTEAFF.

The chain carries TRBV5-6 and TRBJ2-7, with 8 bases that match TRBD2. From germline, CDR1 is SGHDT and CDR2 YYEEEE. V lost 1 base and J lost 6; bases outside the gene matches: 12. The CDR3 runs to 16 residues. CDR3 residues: CASSLPSGRNIREQYF. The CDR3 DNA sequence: TGTGCCAGCAGCTTGCCAAGCGGGAGAAACATACGCGAGCAGTACTTC.

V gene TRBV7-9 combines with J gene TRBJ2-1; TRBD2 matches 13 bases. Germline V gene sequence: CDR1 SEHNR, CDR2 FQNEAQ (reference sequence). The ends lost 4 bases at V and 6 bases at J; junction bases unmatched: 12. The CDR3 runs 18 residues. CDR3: CASSSPARLAGGGNEQFF. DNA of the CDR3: TGTGCCAGCAGCTCCCCCGCGAGACTAGCGGGAGGTGGCAATGAGCAGTTCTTC.